This T cell receptor (beta chain) was recovered during a study of cytomegalovirus exposure and HLA in healthy donors. Whole-study results and caveats: Later on, an analysis found that several of the most significant clusters appeared to be linked to common viral pathogens, which included parvovirus B19. By HLA locus, TCR association rates varied in a later analysis, with DRB1 showing the most and HLA-C the fewest. The productive fraction for most TCR beta V segments was about 90% or about 30% in an earlier analysis.

Primers for the PCR totalled 60 Vbeta and 13 Jbeta. The method was immunoSEQ multiplex PCR; TCRdb's version includes in-frame clones alone and lacks a portion of them. In the table there are 100,000 to 150,000 clones, roughly 80% of which are singletons. Nominally healthy donors provided the samples, though records likely missed some immune exposures. Remarks on this clone: Its target is unknown.

The CDR3 contains 15 residues. J lost 5 bases, V lost 4 bases, and 8 bases had no gene match. The V gene's germline CDR1 is SGHRS and CDR2 YFSETQ. Specimen: PBMCs. V gene TRBV5-1 combines with J gene TRBJ2-1; TRBD2 agrees at 8 bases. This TCR derives from a boy aged 5-17 years in good health and CMV-seronegative. In DNA, the CDR3 is TGCGCCAGCAGCACCAGCGGGAGTAAGGACAATGAGCAGTTCTTC. Its translation is CASSTSGSKDNEQFF.